The sequence of this T cell receptor (beta chain) was determined in a study of T cell responses to AZD1222 COVID-19 vaccine. Generated by immunoSEQ multiplex PCR, the TCRdb table keeps only in-frame clones and is missing some. This sample has 80,000 to 100,000 clones, with about 88% found just once. The table lists this clone with a count of one. The antigen is not known. Whole-study results and caveats: Only after the peak T cell response were repertoires sampled.

This sample comprised peripheral blood, obtained on day 0 of AZD1222 vaccination. The sequence was obtained from an adult in good health.

In nucleotides, the CDR3 is TGTGCCAGCAGCTTATCGGAGGGGGAGAGCGAGCAGTACTTC. This codes for CASSLSEGESEQYF. The chain employs TRBV7-2 and TRBJ2-7; either TRBD1 or TRBD2 may fit D (6 bases each). The V end was cut by 2 bases, the J end by 6 bases, with 14 bases between. Per germline, CDR1 SGHTA and CDR2 FQGNSA. This CDR3 has 14 amino acids.